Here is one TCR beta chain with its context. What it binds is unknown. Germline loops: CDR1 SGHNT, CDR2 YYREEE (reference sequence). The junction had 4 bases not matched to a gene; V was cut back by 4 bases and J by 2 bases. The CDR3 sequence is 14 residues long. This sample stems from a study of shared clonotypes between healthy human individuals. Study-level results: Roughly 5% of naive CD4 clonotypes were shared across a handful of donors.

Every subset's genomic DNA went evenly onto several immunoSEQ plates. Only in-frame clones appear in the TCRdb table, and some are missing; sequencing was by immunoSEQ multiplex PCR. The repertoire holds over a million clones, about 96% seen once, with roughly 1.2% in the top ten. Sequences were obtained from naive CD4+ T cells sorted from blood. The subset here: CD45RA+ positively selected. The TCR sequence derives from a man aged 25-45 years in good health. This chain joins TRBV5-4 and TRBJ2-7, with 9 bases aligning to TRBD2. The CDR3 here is CASSTVAGAYEQYF. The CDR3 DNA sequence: TGTGCCAGCAGCACCGTAGCGGGGGCCTACGAGCAGTACTTC.